Listed below are T cell receptor beta chains from one sample, sequenced in a study of T-cell reconstitution after alpha-beta-depleted transplantation in children. TCRdb processed the PCR reads anew with MiXCR; each CDR3 protein has one entry. The sample records 440,000 or so distinct CDR3 sequences, 43% being singletons. Sequenced material: PBMCs, taken before TCRalphabeta/CD19-depleted stem cell transplant. The receptors originated from a girl aged 2 to 9 with aplastic anemia, due to receive a stem cell transplant. Both conserved end residues are part of each CDR3. D genes are given only for firm matches. Clone size, where shown, is once, few, many, or a class for clones that have expanded.

DNA: TGTGCCAGCAGTTTCGGGGACCTTCCGACGGGCACCGGGGAGCTGTTTTTT; CDR3: CASSFGDLPTGTGELFF; V: TRBV12-3/TRBV12-4; D: NA; J: TRBJ2-2; size: NA
DNA: TGCGCCAGCAGACAAATGACAGGGGGTTACAATGAGCAGTTCTTC; CDR3: CASRQMTGGYNEQFF; V: TRBV5-1; D: TRBD1; J: TRBJ2-1; size: NA
DNA: TGTGCCAGCAGCCTGATAGGGGCCACCAATCAGCCCCAGCATTTT; CDR3: CASSLIGATNQPQHF; V: TRBV28; D: NA; J: TRBJ1-5; size: NA
DNA: TGTGCCAGCAGCTCCCTCGAGGGGGCCTCCTACGAGCAGTACTTC; CDR3: CASSSLEGASYEQYF; V: TRBV11-3; D: TRBD1; J: TRBJ2-7; size: many
DNA: TGTGCCAGCAGTATAGCGGGGGGGGCCAATGAGCAGTTCTTC; CDR3: CASSIAGGANEQFF; V: TRBV6-1; D: TRBD2; J: TRBJ2-1; size: NA
DNA: TGTGCCAGCAGGGACAGCCAAGAGACCCAGTACTTC; CDR3: CASRDSQETQYF; V: TRBV12-3/TRBV12-4; D: NA; J: TRBJ2-5; size: many
DNA: TGTGCCAGCAGCCTCCCGACACCGTATGGCTACACCTTC; CDR3: CASSLPTPYGYTF; V: TRBV5-5; D: NA; J: TRBJ1-2; size: few
DNA: TGTGCCAGCAGTCAGGGGCCCTATGAGCAGTTCTTC; CDR3: CASSQGPYEQFF; V: TRBV2; D: NA; J: TRBJ2-1; size: NA
DNA: TGTGCCAGCAGCTACCAGCGGGAGATTCGAGAGACCCAGTACTTC; CDR3: CASSYQREIRETQYF; V: TRBV7-2; D: TRBD2; J: TRBJ2-5; size: many
DNA: TGCAGTGCTAGGGGGCCTGGGAGCGGGAGGGCCCCCGGGGAGCTGTTTTTT; CDR3: CSARGPGSGRAPGELFF; V: TRBV20-1; D: TRBD2; J: TRBJ2-2; size: many
DNA: TGTGCCAGCAGCTCCTCCGGACAGGCCTCCTACGAGCAGTACTTC; CDR3: CASSSSGQASYEQYF; V: TRBV7-2; D: TRBD1; J: TRBJ2-7; size: NA
DNA: TGCGCCAGCAGCCACCCATCCGACTGGGGGAGAAGCACAGATACGCAGTATTTT; CDR3: CASSHPSDWGRSTDTQYF; V: TRBV4-1; D: NA; J: TRBJ2-3; size: NA
DNA: TGTGCCAGCAGTTTATTCCGTACCGCGGAAGCTTTCTTT; CDR3: CASSLFRTAEAFF; V: TRBV27; D: NA; J: TRBJ1-1; size: many
DNA: TGCAGTGCTAGTCCGACTAGCGGGAGGGCCGTAACCTACAATGAGCAGTTCTTC; CDR3: CSASPTSGRAVTYNEQFF; V: TRBV20-1; D: TRBD2; J: TRBJ2-1; size: NA
DNA: TGTGCCAGCAGCTCCACAGGGGAGCAAGAGACCCAGTACTTC; CDR3: CASSSTGEQETQYF; V: TRBV7-6; D: TRBD1; J: TRBJ2-5; size: NA
DNA: TGTGCCAGCAGCAGGGGACTCCGCCTCCAAGAGACCCAGTACTTC; CDR3: CASSRGLRLQETQYF; V: TRBV7-2; D: NA; J: TRBJ2-5; size: NA
DNA: TGTGCCAGCAGTCTGGGGACAGGACGGGGTGGCTACACCTTC; CDR3: CASSLGTGRGGYTF; V: TRBV27; D: TRBD1; J: TRBJ1-2; size: NA
DNA: TGCGCCAGCAGCTTGGGTTTCCGGGAGGGCCCCACAGATACGCAGTATTTT; CDR3: CASSLGFREGPTDTQYF; V: TRBV5-1; D: TRBD2; J: TRBJ2-3; size: NA
DNA: TGTGCCAGCAGCTTAATGGCGGGAGGAGGAGAAGAGCAGTTCTTC; CDR3: CASSLMAGGGEEQFF; V: TRBV7-6; D: TRBD2; J: TRBJ2-1; size: once
DNA: TGTGCCAGCAGTCCGACAGTGAACACTGAAGCTTTCTTT; CDR3: CASSPTVNTEAFF; V: TRBV12-3/TRBV12-4; D: NA; J: TRBJ1-1; size: NA
DNA: TGTGCCAGCAGCCATGCTCGGGGCCGAACTCTCCGCCCCCAAGGCTATGAGCAGTTCTTC; CDR3: CASSHARGRTLRPQGYEQFF; V: TRBV4-2; D: NA; J: TRBJ2-1; size: NA
DNA: TGTGCCAGCACTCTCAGGGATGGCTACACCTTC; CDR3: CASTLRDGYTF; V: TRBV7-2; D: NA; J: TRBJ1-2; size: NA
DNA: TGTGCCAGCAGTCCCAGTAGGGCTGGGGCCAACGTCCTGACTTTC; CDR3: CASSPSRAGANVLTF; V: TRBV28; D: NA; J: TRBJ2-6; size: NA
DNA: TGCAGTGCTAGAATACCCCTTGGGTATACCCAGTACTTC; CDR3: CSARIPLGYTQYF; V: TRBV20-1; D: NA; J: TRBJ2-5; size: many
DNA: TGTGCCAGCAGTCCCCACGCGGGAGCTATCGGTGAGCAGTTCTTC; CDR3: CASSPHAGAIGEQFF; V: TRBV28; D: TRBD2; J: TRBJ2-1; size: NA
DNA: TGTGCCAGCAGCTTAGGGCTCCTCGGGGCAGATACGCAGTATTTT; CDR3: CASSLGLLGADTQYF; V: TRBV7-6; D: NA; J: TRBJ2-3; size: many
DNA: TGCGCCAGCAGCCAAGGGGAACAGGCCGGCTATGGCTACACCTTC; CDR3: CASSQGEQAGYGYTF; V: TRBV4-1; D: NA; J: TRBJ1-2; size: NA
DNA: TGTGCCAGCAGCGTAGCGGGGGCCCCGACTACCTACAATGAGCAGTTCTTC; CDR3: CASSVAGAPTTYNEQFF; V: TRBV9; D: NA; J: TRBJ2-1; size: once
DNA: TGTGCCAGCAGTCATACAGGGGCCCACCGCTCTGGGGCCAACGTCCTGACTTTC; CDR3: CASSHTGAHRSGANVLTF; V: TRBV27; D: TRBD1; J: TRBJ2-6; size: NA
DNA: TGCAGTGCTGACACCCGGCAGGGCCTGGGGGCAGATACGCAGTATTTT; CDR3: CSADTRQGLGADTQYF; V: TRBV20-1; D: NA; J: TRBJ2-3; size: NA
DNA: TGCAGTGCTAGAGAGGCAGGAACCAATCAGCCCCAGCATTTT; CDR3: CSAREAGTNQPQHF; V: TRBV20-1; D: NA; J: TRBJ1-5; size: NA
DNA: TGCAGTGCTAGTGCGGGAGATCAGCCCCAGCATTTT; CDR3: CSASAGDQPQHF; V: TRBV20-1; D: NA; J: TRBJ1-5; size: NA
DNA: TGTGCCAGCACCGGGCAGACCTACGCCCAGCAGTACTTC; CDR3: CASTGQTYAQQYF; V: TRBV6-1; D: NA; J: TRBJ2-7; size: NA